What follows are 27 T cell receptor beta chains derived from one specimen sequenced in a study of blood T cells in healthy people across ages. Using a J-beta primer mix together with a sample-barcoded 5' primer, a second PCR was run for roughly 6 to 12 cycles. TCRdb analysed the 5' RACE reads with MiXCR anew, one entry per CDR3 protein. The table lists about 780,000 distinct CDR3 sequences, around two thirds of them singletons. The specimen sequenced was blood. The receptors here all came from a man aged 25-45 years in good health.

The chain couples TRBV7-2 to TRBJ2-5; 14 nucleotides align to TRBD2. V shed 2 bases and J 11 bases; nucleotides not matched to a gene: 19. The germline V gene encodes CDR1 SGHTA and CDR2 FQGNSA. The CDR3 spans 19 residues. The CDR3 loop is CASSLPGSGTSGGLEEQYF. CDR3 nucleotide sequence: TGTGCCAGCAGCTTACCCGGTTCCGGGACTAGCGGGGGACTAGAAGAGCAGTACTTC.

This clonotype has just a few counts. The V gene is TRBV29-1, the J gene TRBJ2-1, with TRBD1 matching over 8 bases. Germline V CDR1 and CDR2: SQVTM, ANQGSEA. V dropped 5 bases and J dropped 8; count of bases not matched to a gene: 5. CDR3 size: 12 residues. This CDR3 reads CSVPPGGDEQFF. CDR3 coding DNA: TGCAGCGTTCCCCCAGGGGGCGATGAGCAGTTCTTC.

The chain uses TRBV5-6 and TRBJ2-7, with D perhaps matching TRBD2 (6 bases). V shed 4 bases and J shed 0 bases, with 17 bases lying between them. Germline V gives CDR1 SGHDT, CDR2 YYEEEE. The CDR3 contains 16 residues. CDR3 sequence: CASSSPGTGSSYEQYF. The CDR3 DNA sequence: TGTGCCAGCAGCAGCCCCGGGACTGGGAGCTCCTACGAGCAGTACTTC.

The V gene is TRBV5-1, the J gene TRBJ2-5, with TRBD2 identical over 13 bases. The V gene end was trimmed by 0 bases and the J gene end by 6 bases; junction bases not matched to a gene: 11. The V gene's germline CDR1 is SGHRS and CDR2 YFSETQ. This CDR3 is 18 amino acids long. CDR3 in DNA: TGCGCCAGCAGCTTGGGGCCATCGGGACTAGCGGGGTTCAAGACCCAGTACTTC. Its protein is CASSLGPSGLAGFKTQYF.

This rearrangement joins TRBV14 to TRBJ2-1; D remains ambiguous. The germline gives CDR1 SGHDN, CDR2 FVKESK. With 4 bases removed from V and 10 bases from J, the gap between germline ends came to 14 bases. The CDR3 runs to 13 residues. CDR3 protein: CASSPETSWEQFF. DNA of the CDR3: TGTGCCAGCAGCCCAGAGACTTCGTGGGAGCAGTTCTTC.

This rearrangement joins TRBV7-9 to TRBJ1-1; D is possibly TRBD1 (6 bases). Per the germline V gene, CDR1 is SEHNR and CDR2 is FQNEAQ (reference sequence). The CDR3 has 12 residues. Trimming left V 5 bases short and J 8 bases short, with 12 bases between. CDR3 DNA sequence: TGTGCCAGCAGCCACGCCGGACAGGAAGCTTTCTTT. Encoded protein: CASSHAGQEAFF. Combining the CDR3 with reference TRBV7-9 and TRBJ1-1 gives the whole variable domain DTGVSQNPRHKITKRGQNVTFRCDPISEHNRLYWYRQTLGQGPEFLTYFQNEAQLEKSRLLSDRFSAERPKGSFSTLEIQRTEQGDSAMYLCASSHAGQEAFFGQGTRLTVV.

This clonotype has a handful of counts. This may be a read error: a much more frequent sequence differs by one nucleotide. The CDR3 region has the DNA TGTGCCAGCAGTTACCCCAGCAGGGCGGGCGTTTCCTACAATGAGCAGTACTTC. Translated: CASSYPSRAGVSYNEQYF. This chain links TRBV6-2 or TRBV6-3 with TRBJ2-1; D is tentatively TRBD1 or TRBD2 (5 bases each). The J call is doubtful: the DNA matches TRBJ2-7 better. From germline, CDR1 is MNHEY and CDR2 SVGEGT. The CDR3 is 18 amino acids.

This clonotype was counted between two and nine times. The J gene is TRBJ2-1, the V gene TRBV12-3 or TRBV12-4, with D possibly being TRBD1 (6 bases). Trimming stripped 8 bases from V and 4 bases from J, with 12 bases between. The CDR3 runs to 13 residues. CDR3 residues: CASSRGLYNEQFF. The CDR3 DNA is TGTGCCAGCTCCAGGGGCCTTTACAATGAGCAGTTCTTC.

The rearrangement uses TRBV29-1 and TRBJ2-2, with 10 bases that match TRBD1. CDR1 is SQVTM and CDR2 is ANQGSEA in the germline V gene. The ends lost 1 base at V and 8 bases at J; junction bases unmatched: 10. The CDR3 sequence is 16 residues long. The CDR3 region has the DNA TGCAGCGTTGAAGTCCCGGGACAGGGGCGGGATGGGGAGCTGTTTTTT. It codes for CSVEVPGQGRDGELFF.

This clonotype was picked up a small number of times. The rearrangement uses TRBV7-3 and TRBJ2-3, with D perhaps matching TRBD2 (5 bases). Trimming removed 5 bases at V and 1 base at J, with 16 bases between. The V gene's germline CDR1 is SGHTA and CDR2 FQGTGA. The CDR3 runs to 16 residues. The CDR3 region is CASSPDPRGGTDTQYF. CDR3 nucleotides: TGTGCCAGCAGCCCCGACCCCCGGGGTGGCACAGATACGCAGTATTTT.

This clonotype showed up just a few times. Its ends do not fully match the called genes, so a read error is possible. This rearrangement joins TRBV20-1 to TRBJ2-7; 8 nucleotides line up with TRBD2. CDR1 is DFQATT and CDR2 is SNEGSKA in the germline V gene (reference sequence). There are 15 residues in the CDR3. The CDR3 sequence: CSARGERGISYEQYF. CDR3 coding DNA: TGTAGTGCTAGAGGGGAGCGGGGGATCTCCTACGAGCAGTACTTC.

This chain uses TRBV18 with TRBJ2-4; D might be TRBD1 (5 bases). The DNA end favors TRBJ2-7, so the J call may be wrong. The CDR3 contains 12 residues. Germline V gives CDR1 KGHSH, CDR2 LQKENI. CDR3: CASSPGQGEQYF. DNA for the CDR3: TGTGCCAGCTCACCAGGGCAGGGCGAGCAGTACTTC.

This clonotype was observed a handful of times. The chain employs TRBV7-2 and TRBJ1-6; tentative D call: TRBD1 (6 bases). CDR3 length: 14 amino acids. The germline V gene encodes CDR1 SGHTA and CDR2 FQGNSA. The germline V and J ends were trimmed by 5 bases and 10 bases, with 15 bases remaining between them. The CDR3 reads CASSAFRGGSPLHF. The DNA for the CDR3 is TGTGCCAGCAGCGCGTTCAGGGGCGGATCACCCCTCCACTTT.

The sample holds one count of this clonotype. The chain uses TRBV28 and TRBJ2-6; D remains ambiguous. The V gene lost 3 bases and the J gene lost 4 bases, with 7 bases spanning the gap. Germline-derived CDR1 and CDR2 are MDHEN and SYDVKM. CDR3 size: 14 residues. CDR3 sequence reads: CASSFVAGANVLTF. The CDR3 nucleotides are TGTGCCAGCAGTTTCGTCGCCGGGGCCAACGTCCTGACTTTC. Using reference TRBV28 and TRBJ2-6 for the parts outside the CDR3, the full variable domain is DVKVTQSSRYLVKRTGEKVFLECVQDMDHENMFWYRQDPGLGLRLIYFSYDVKMKEKGDIPEGYSVSREKKERFSLILESASTNQTSMYLCASSFVAGANVLTFGAGSRLTVL.

This clonotype was counted only a few times. The rearrangement links TRBV12-3 or TRBV12-4 to TRBJ1-4; TRBD1 is a possible D gene (6 bases). The ends were cut back, 6 bases at V and 4 bases at J, with 12 bases in the middle. CDR3 length equals 14 residues. CDR3 region: CASRPGTLNEKLFF. The CDR3 DNA follows: TGTGCCAGCAGACCCGGGACACTTAATGAAAAACTGTTTTTT.

The rearrangement uses TRBV14 and TRBJ2-5; TRBD1 matches 11 bases. V dropped 3 bases and J dropped 11; count of bases not matched to a gene: 14. Germline values: CDR1 SGHDN, CDR2 FVKESK. CDR3 size: 16 residues. The CDR3 region has the DNA TGTGCCAGCAGCCAGGAGAGGGGACAGGGGGTGAATGAGCAGTACTTC. Translation gives CASSQERGQGVNEQYF.

The chain couples TRBV5-1 to TRBJ2-7; the match to TRBD2 covers 7 bases. Unmatched junction bases numbered 1, after V lost 1 base and J lost 0 bases. The length of the CDR3 is 14 residues. From germline, CDR1 is SGHRS and CDR2 YFSETQ. The DNA of the CDR3 is TGCGCCAGCAGCTTGACTAGCGTCTCCTACGAGCAGTACTTC. The encoded protein is CASSLTSVSYEQYF.

The chain has TRBV5-5 and TRBJ2-6, with TRBD1 matching 8 bases. Germline CDR1 reads SGHKS; CDR2 reads YYEKEE (reference sequence). The CDR3 covers 15 residues. J lost 2 bases, V lost 4 bases, and 2 bases had no gene match. CDR3 residues: CASSDRGPGANVLTF. As DNA, the CDR3 is TGTGCCAGCAGCGACAGGGGACCTGGGGCCAACGTCCTGACTTTC. Looking up the rest from reference TRBV5-5 and TRBJ2-6 gives the full variable domain: DAGVTQSPTHLIKTRGQQVTLRCSPISGHKSVSWYQQVLGQGPQFIFQYYEKEERGRGNFPDRFSARQFPNYSSELNVNALLLGDSALYLCASSDRGPGANVLTFGAGSRLTVL.

This chain uses TRBV15 with TRBJ2-1, with 8 bases fitting TRBD2. CDR3 length: 14 residues. V was pared by 8 bases and J by 8 bases, with 11 bases of the junction left unmatched. From germline, CDR1 is LNHNV and CDR2 YYDKDF (reference sequence). CDR3 coding DNA: TGTGCCACCCGGGGGGGACGCACAATTGATGAGCAGTTCTTC. Encoded protein: CATRGGRTIDEQFF.

Only a few counts were recorded for this clonotype. The CDR3 reads CASASGGTDTQYF. Here the CDR3 DNA reads TGTGCCAGCGCCAGCGGGGGCACAGATACGCAGTATTTT. The chain joins TRBV10-3 to TRBJ2-3; 7 bases agree with TRBD2. Unmatched junction bases numbered 5, after V lost 10 bases and J lost 1 base. The CDR3 runs 13 residues. CDR1 ENHRY and CDR2 SYGVKD come from the germline V gene.

The V and J genes are TRBV5-1 and TRBJ1-1, with D unresolved. The CDR3 is made up of 13 amino acids. The germline CDR1 and CDR2 sequences are SGHRS and YFSETQ. Trimming pared 1 base from V and 3 bases from J, leaving 7 bases between. Here the CDR3 DNA reads TGCGCCAGCAGCTTGCACGGGGACACTGAAGCTTTCTTT. Protein sequence: CASSLHGDTEAFF. Together with reference TRBV5-1 and TRBJ1-1, the CDR3 gives the full variable domain: KAGVTQTPRYLIKTRGQQVTLSCSPISGHRSVSWYQQTPGQGLQFLFEYFSETQRNKGNFPGRFSGRQFSNSRSEMNVSTLELGDSALYLCASSLHGDTEAFFGQGTRLTVV.

The rearrangement joins TRBV18 to TRBJ2-5, with 7 bases identical to TRBD1. Trimming cost V 2 bases and J 2 bases; bases outside gene matches: 11. From germline, CDR1 is KGHSH and CDR2 LQKENI. The CDR3 is 17 residues long. The CDR3 loop reads CASSPISGTDFQETQYF. CDR3 sequence (DNA): TGTGCCAGCTCACCAATCTCTGGGACAGATTTTCAAGAGACCCAGTACTTC. Supplemented by reference TRBV18 and TRBJ2-5, the full variable domain reads NAGVMQNPRHLVRRRGQEARLRCSPMKGHSHVYWYRQLPEEGLKFMVYLQKENIIDESGMPKERFSAEFPKEGPSILRIQQVVRGDSAAYFCASSPISGTDFQETQYFGPGTRLLVL.

This clonotype is a singleton in its sample. The V gene is TRBV20-1, the J gene TRBJ1-2; D ambiguous. Germline V gene sequence: CDR1 DFQATT, CDR2 SNEGSKA (reference sequence). This CDR3 comprises 12 residues. Between the trimmed V and J ends, which lost 6 bases and 8 bases, there was a span of 16 bases. The CDR3, as DNA: TGCAGTGCGGTCGAGCCTACCCGGGGCTACACCTTC. Its translation: CSAVEPTRGYTF.

This clonotype was counted at least ten times. This chain uses TRBV18 with TRBJ2-3; D might be TRBD1 (5 bases). This CDR3 contains 12 residues. Germline V gene data show CDR1 as KGHSH and CDR2 as LQKENI. V was pared by 4 bases and J by 7 bases, with 9 bases between. As DNA, the CDR3 is TGTGCCAGCTCACTCAGGGTGAATACGCAGTATTTT. Translating it yields CASSLRVNTQYF.

This chain links TRBV4-2 with TRBJ2-3; 7 nucleotides agree with TRBD2. The germline V gene encodes CDR1 LGHNA and CDR2 YNFKEQ. V shed 0 bases and J 5 bases; nucleotides not matched to a gene: 2. The CDR3 covers 14 residues. The CDR3 DNA is TGTGCCAGCAGCCAAGAAGGGAGGGGAGATACGCAGTATTTT. Translation gives CASSQEGRGDTQYF.

The J gene is TRBJ2-3, the V gene TRBV4-3; tentative D call: TRBD1 (6 bases). Looked up from germline, CDR1 is LGHNA and CDR2 is YSLEER. Trimming took 0 bases from V and 1 from J, leaving 14 bases between them. The CDR3 spans 17 residues. The CDR3 reads CASSQDTGRTRTDTQYF. The CDR3 DNA is TGCGCCAGCAGCCAAGATACAGGGAGAACCCGCACAGATACGCAGTATTTT.

This chain connects TRBV7-8 to TRBJ2-1; 11 nucleotides agree with TRBD2. The junction had 7 bases not matched to a gene; V was cut back by 5 bases and J by 7 bases. Germline CDR1 SGHVS, CDR2 FQNEAQ. This CDR3 has 15 residues. The CDR3 bases are TGTGCCAGCAGCCCCTATAGCGGGGGGGCGAATGAGCAGTTCTTC. It yields the protein CASSPYSGGANEQFF.